The 19 T cell receptor beta chains given below trace back to one sample, sequenced in a study of cytotoxic CD8 clonotypes in ibrutinib-treated CLL. The protocol was immunoSEQ multiplex PCR, while the TCRdb copy is restricted to in-frame clones and leaves out a portion. The sample comprises about 97,000 clones, more than 75% of which are singletons, and about 29% rests with the top ten. The sample was PBMCs, taken after 12 months of ibrutinib treatment. The receptors derive from a human donor with chronic lymphocytic leukemia.

This clone was seen just once. This chain joins TRBV5-8 and TRBJ2-2; possibly TRBD2 for D (5 bases). Germline V gene lookup returns CDR1 SGHTS and CDR2 YDEGEE. CDR3 length: 15 residues. V lost 0 bases, J lost 4 bases, and 10 bases lay in between. The CDR3 DNA follows: TGTGCCAGCAGCTTGGGAGGGCAGCTCACCGGGGAGCTGTTTTTT. This encodes CASSLGGQLTGELFF.

The J gene is TRBJ1-3, the V gene TRBV7-9; the D is unclear. V dropped 3 bases and J dropped 0 bases, with 9 bases sitting between them. Germline V gives CDR1 SEHNR, CDR2 FQNEAQ (reference sequence). The CDR3 has 15 residues. CDR3 coding DNA: TGTGCCAGCAGCTTGTCAGTGAGCTCTGGAAACACCATATATTTT. Protein: CASSLSVSSGNTIYF.

This clone has only a few counts. An end of the junction does not agree with germline; a read error may underlie this. The chain carries TRBV7-7 and TRBJ2-5; D is undetermined. Germline V gene sequence: CDR1 SSHAT, CDR2 FNYEAQ (reference sequence). The CDR3 contains 13 residues. The CDR3 sequence is CASSYGPQETQYF. In DNA form, the CDR3 reads TGTGCTAGCAGTTATGGACCCCAAGAGACCCAGTACTTC.

This clone was found a few times. The V and J genes are TRBV27 and TRBJ1-6; no clear D. The CDR3 is 14 residues long. V was trimmed by 4 bases and J by 8 bases, leaving 12 bases between them. The germline V gene has CDR1 MNHEY and CDR2 SMNVEV (reference sequence). The CDR3 DNA sequence: TGTGCCAGCAGTTCCCTTGGGCCCTATTCACCCCTCCACTTT. It encodes CASSSLGPYSPLHF.

This clone was observed a handful of times. V gene TRBV5-5 combines with J gene TRBJ1-2; D gene unclear. CDR1 and CDR2 (germline): SGHKS, YYEKEE (reference sequence). The CDR3 extends over 14 amino acids. V lost 5 bases and J lost 4, with 15 bases in between. CDR3 protein: CASRPVDNPYGYTF. The CDR3 DNA reads as TGTGCCAGCAGGCCGGTCGACAATCCCTATGGCTACACCTTC.

This chain joins TRBV6-6 and TRBJ1-5; D remains unclear. The V gene lost 7 bases and the J gene lost 3 bases, with 7 bases spanning the gap. This CDR3 is 12 amino acids long. CDR1 MNHNY and CDR2 SVGAGI come from the germline V gene (reference sequence). In DNA, the CDR3 is TGTGCCAGCACTGGAGACAATCAGCCCCAGCATTTT. Its translation is CASTGDNQPQHF.

This chain uses TRBV5-6 with TRBJ2-6; TRBD1 might be the D (6 bases). CDR1 and CDR2 from the germline V gene are SGHDT and YYEEEE. CDR3 length equals 16 residues. V dropped 4 bases and J dropped 0 bases, with 11 bases sitting between them. Written as DNA, the CDR3 is TGTGCCAGCAGCCAGTGGACAGCCTCTGGGGCCAACGTCCTGACTTTC. As protein: CASSQWTASGANVLTF.

This chain connects TRBV28 to TRBJ2-1, with TRBD1 identical over 10 bases. V shed 5 bases, J shed 8 bases, and the junction held 9 bases outside the gene matches. CDR3 length equals 15 residues. The germline CDR1 and CDR2 sequences are MDHEN and SYDVKM. In DNA form, the CDR3 reads TGTGCCAGCAGTCCGACAGGGGGCGCGAGGGATGAGCAGTTCTTC. Translating gives CASSPTGGARDEQFF.

CDR3 loop: CASSLWGQTTTEAFF. CDR3 DNA: TGCGCCAGCAGCTTGTGGGGACAAACTACCACTGAAGCTTTCTTT. V gene TRBV5-1 combines with J gene TRBJ1-1; D is possibly TRBD1 (6 bases). The CDR3 is 15 amino acids. V was shortened by 1 base and J by 4 bases, with 14 bases between the two germline ends. The germline CDR1 and CDR2 sequences are SGHRS and YFSETQ.

This clone was recorded once. This chain connects TRBV15 to TRBJ2-5, with D uncertain. This CDR3 contains 13 residues. Trimming left V 5 bases short and J 1 base short, with 8 bases between. CDR1 LNHNV and CDR2 YYDKDF come from the germline V gene (reference sequence). CDR3 coding DNA: TGTGCCACCAGCCGTAAGATCCAAGAGACCCAGTACTTC. This gives the protein CATSRKIQETQYF.

V usage is TRBV7-2 and J usage is TRBJ2-1; 9 bases agree with TRBD1. Germline V gives CDR1 SGHTA, CDR2 FQGNSA. CDR3 length: 15 amino acids. V was clipped by 2 bases and J by 6 bases; unmatched bases: 5. The CDR3 reads CASSLTGGRGNEQFF. CDR3 DNA: TGTGCCAGCAGCTTAACAGGGGGCCGGGGCAATGAGCAGTTCTTC.

The chain carries TRBV13 and TRBJ1-6; D remains ambiguous. Per the germline V gene, CDR1 is PRHDT and CDR2 is FYEKMQ (reference sequence). V was pared by 7 bases and J by 4 bases, with 11 bases between. This CDR3 is 14 amino acids long. The CDR3 DNA sequence: TGTGCCAGCAACACGGGAACTTATAATTCACCCCTCCACTTT. It codes for CASNTGTYNSPLHF.

V is TRBV4-3 and J is TRBJ2-7; D not certain. This CDR3 spans 13 amino acids. The V gene's germline CDR1 is LGHNA and CDR2 YSLEER. The V and J ends lost 3 bases and 2 bases respectively, with 8 bases between them. In nucleotides, the CDR3 is TGCGCCAGCAGCCACAGACTCACCTACGAGCAGTACTTC. Its translation: CASSHRLTYEQYF.

The chain combines TRBV30 with TRBJ1-6; D unresolved. Germline V gene sequence: CDR1 GTSNPN, CDR2 SVGIG (reference sequence). The CDR3 is 12 residues long. Trimming took 6 bases from V and 9 from J, leaving 12 bases between them. The CDR3 region is CACSPPSSPLHF. CDR3 coding DNA: TGTGCCTGCTCCCCCCCTAGTTCACCCCTCCACTTT. The full variable domain, its missing parts supplied by reference TRBV30 and TRBJ1-6, is SQTIHQWPATLVQPVGSPLSLECTVEGTSNPNLYWYRQAAGRGLQLLFYSVGIGQISSEVPQNLSASRPQDRQFILSSKKLLLSDSGFYLCACSPPSSPLHFGNGTRLTVT.

This clone showed up just a few times. V gene TRBV27 combines with J gene TRBJ2-3, with TRBD1 identical over 8 bases. This CDR3 has 15 amino acids. V lost 5 bases, J lost 2 bases, and 6 bases stayed unmatched. Germline CDR1 and CDR2: MNHEY and SMNVEV (reference sequence). CDR3 nucleotide sequence: TGTGCCAGCAGTGAACGGACAGGGCTCACAGATACGCAGTATTTT. Its translation: CASSERTGLTDTQYF.

With regard to this clone: Other DNA variants within this sample encode the same CDR3. The chain joins TRBV7-9 to TRBJ2-1; D may be TRBD2 (7 bases). Germline CDR1 and CDR2: SEHNR and FQNEAQ (reference sequence). The CDR3 totals 15 residues. V was shortened by 0 bases and J by 6 bases, with 12 bases between the two germline ends. The CDR3 DNA follows: TGTGCCAGCAGCTTAGCGGGGGGGCAGGCCAATGAGCAGTTCTTC. Its protein product is CASSLAGGQANEQFF.

This clone showed up just a few times. The chain couples TRBV10-3 to TRBJ1-1; D remains unclear. Trimming left V 0 bases short and J 0 bases short, with 2 bases between. CDR3 size: 13 residues. In germline, CDR1 is ENHRY, CDR2 SYGVKD. CDR3 region: CAISESLNTEAFF. The CDR3 coding sequence is TGTGCCATCAGTGAGTCGTTGAACACTGAAGCTTTCTTT.

The chain employs TRBV5-6 and TRBJ1-1, with D perhaps TRBD1 (5 bases). This CDR3 contains 14 residues. With 2 bases removed from V and 6 bases from J, the gap between germline ends came to 14 bases. CDR1 and CDR2 (germline): SGHDT, YYEEEE. CDR3 amino acids: CASSFGGVGPEAFF. CDR3 bases: TGTGCCAGCAGCTTCGGAGGGGTCGGGCCTGAAGCTTTCTTT.

CDR3 sequence: CASSQERAATQYF. CDR3 DNA: TGCGCCAGCAGCCAAGAAAGGGCGGCGACCCAGTACTTC. The V and J genes are TRBV4-3 and TRBJ2-5; D unresolved. Deletions cut 0 bases from V and 7 bases from J, with 9 bases between. This CDR3 has 13 residues. The germline V gene encodes CDR1 LGHNA and CDR2 YSLEER.